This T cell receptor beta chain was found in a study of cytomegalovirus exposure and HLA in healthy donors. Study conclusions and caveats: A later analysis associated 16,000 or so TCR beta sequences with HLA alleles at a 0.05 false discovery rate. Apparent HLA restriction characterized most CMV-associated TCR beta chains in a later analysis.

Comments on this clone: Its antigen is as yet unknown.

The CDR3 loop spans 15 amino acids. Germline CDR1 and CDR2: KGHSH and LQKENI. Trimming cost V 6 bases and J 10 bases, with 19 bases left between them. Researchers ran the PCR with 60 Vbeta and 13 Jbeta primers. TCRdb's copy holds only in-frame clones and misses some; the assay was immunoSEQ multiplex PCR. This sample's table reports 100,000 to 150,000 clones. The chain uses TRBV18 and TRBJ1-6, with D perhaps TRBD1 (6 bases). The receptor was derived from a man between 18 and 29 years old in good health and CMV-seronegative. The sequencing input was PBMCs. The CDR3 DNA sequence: TGTGCCAGCTCCCAAGGACAGATGGGATCGTCACCCCTCCACTTT. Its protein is CASSQGQMGSSPLHF.